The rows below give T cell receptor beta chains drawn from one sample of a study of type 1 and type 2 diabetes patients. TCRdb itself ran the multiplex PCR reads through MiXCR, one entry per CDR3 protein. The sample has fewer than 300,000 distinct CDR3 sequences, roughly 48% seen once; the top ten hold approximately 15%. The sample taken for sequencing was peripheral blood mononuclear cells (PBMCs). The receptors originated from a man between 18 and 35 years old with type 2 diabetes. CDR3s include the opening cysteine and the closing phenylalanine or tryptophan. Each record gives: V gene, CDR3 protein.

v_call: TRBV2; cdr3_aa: CASTSHNEQFF
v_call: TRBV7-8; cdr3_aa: CASSLGAQFSGYTF
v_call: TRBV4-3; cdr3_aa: CASSPDAPRRGTVLHSPLHF
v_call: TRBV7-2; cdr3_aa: CASSAIKESYGYTF
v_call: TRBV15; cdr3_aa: CATTNRVSDEKLFF
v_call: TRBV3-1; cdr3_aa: CASSQRGGNTIYF
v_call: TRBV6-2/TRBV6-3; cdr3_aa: CASSYWGQGALGQETQYF
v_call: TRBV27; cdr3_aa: CASSSSTGGGTEAFF
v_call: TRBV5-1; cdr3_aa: CASSTTGPGKNIQYF
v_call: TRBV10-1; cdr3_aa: CASSEGGPMTGELFF
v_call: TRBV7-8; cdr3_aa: CASSQVLGGYEQYF
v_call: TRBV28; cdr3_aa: CASSEDRGPSEELFF
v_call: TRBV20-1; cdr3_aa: CSARAPTPGANVLTF
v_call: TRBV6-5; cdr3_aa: CASSLTGTGGPMNTEAFF
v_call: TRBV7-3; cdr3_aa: CASSTGTANSPLHF
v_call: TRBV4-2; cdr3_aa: CASSQPLAGSYNEQFF
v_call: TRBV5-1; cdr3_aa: CASSLGGSSGANVLTF
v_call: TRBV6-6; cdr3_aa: CASTRQGADEQYF
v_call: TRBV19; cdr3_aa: CASSPPTGTHYF
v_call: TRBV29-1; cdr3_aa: CSVVGILMNTEAFF
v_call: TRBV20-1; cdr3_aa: CSAKGQGGNQPQHF
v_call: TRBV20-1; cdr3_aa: CSARPGRQGEAFF
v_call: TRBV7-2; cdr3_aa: CASSPPGTGELFF
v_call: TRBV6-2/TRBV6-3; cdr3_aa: CASRLAHEQYF
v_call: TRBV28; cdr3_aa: CASSLSTGTVTEAFF
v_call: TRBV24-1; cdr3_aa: CASSTHGSEKLFF
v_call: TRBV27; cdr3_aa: CASSLNLWETQYF
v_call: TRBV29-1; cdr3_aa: CSVGGLADSYNEQYF
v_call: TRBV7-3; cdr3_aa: CASMSSGRAYEQYF
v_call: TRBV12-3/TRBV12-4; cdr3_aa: CASSFSVGDNSPLHF
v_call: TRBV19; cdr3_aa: CASSGQGANSPLHF
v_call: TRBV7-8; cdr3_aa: CASSQDPRGRGGSPLHF
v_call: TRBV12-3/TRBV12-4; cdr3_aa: CASRGRRYGYTF
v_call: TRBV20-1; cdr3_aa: CSARENPGAFF
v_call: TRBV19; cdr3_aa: CASKRDALGANVLTF
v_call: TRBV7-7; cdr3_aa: CASSLGTVSYEQYF
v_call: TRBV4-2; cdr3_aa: CASGSGRDLTDTQYF